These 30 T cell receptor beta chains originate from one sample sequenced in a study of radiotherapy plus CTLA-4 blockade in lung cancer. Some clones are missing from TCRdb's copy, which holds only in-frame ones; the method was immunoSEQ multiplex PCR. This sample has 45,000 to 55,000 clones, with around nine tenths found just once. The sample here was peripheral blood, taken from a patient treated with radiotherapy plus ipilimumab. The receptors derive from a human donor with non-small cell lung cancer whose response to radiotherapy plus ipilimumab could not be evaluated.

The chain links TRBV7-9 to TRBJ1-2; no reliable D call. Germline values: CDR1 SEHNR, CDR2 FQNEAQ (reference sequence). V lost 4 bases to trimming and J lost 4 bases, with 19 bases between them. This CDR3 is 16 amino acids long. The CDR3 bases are TGTGCCAGCAGCTCGGATCGTCGGGAATCGGTCTATGGCTACACCTTC. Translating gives CASSSDRRESVYGYTF.

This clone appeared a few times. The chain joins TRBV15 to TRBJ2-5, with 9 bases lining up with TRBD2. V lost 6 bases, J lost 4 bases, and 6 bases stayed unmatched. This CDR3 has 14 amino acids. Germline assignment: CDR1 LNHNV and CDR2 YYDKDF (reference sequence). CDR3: CATSLRGGGETQYF. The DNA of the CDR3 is TGTGCCACCAGTCTGCGGGGGGGCGGAGAGACCCAGTACTTC.

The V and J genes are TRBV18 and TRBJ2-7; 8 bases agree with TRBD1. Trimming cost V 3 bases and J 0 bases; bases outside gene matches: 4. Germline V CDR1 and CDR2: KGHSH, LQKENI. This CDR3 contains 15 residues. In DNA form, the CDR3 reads TGTGCCAGCTCACCTGGAACAGGGGGCTCCTACGAGCAGTACTTC. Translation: CASSPGTGGSYEQYF.

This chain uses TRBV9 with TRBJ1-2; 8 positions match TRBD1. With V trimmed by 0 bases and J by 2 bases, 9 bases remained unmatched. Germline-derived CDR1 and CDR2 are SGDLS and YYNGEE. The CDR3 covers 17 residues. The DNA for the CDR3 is TGTGCCAGCAGCGTAGCTCCACAGGGGGGGAAGAACTATGGCTACACCTTC. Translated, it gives CASSVAPQGGKNYGYTF.

In DNA, the CDR3 is TGTGCCAGCAGGAAAAACAGGGACAATTCACCCCTCCACTTT. Translation gives CASRKNRDNSPLHF. The chain joins TRBV9 to TRBJ1-6; D perhaps matches TRBD1 (6 bases). Trimming left V 5 bases short and J 7 bases short, with 13 bases between. CDR1 SGDLS and CDR2 YYNGEE come from the germline V gene. CDR3 size: 14 residues.

The CDR3 DNA reads TGTGCCAGCAGCTTAGAGCGGGGGCCCGCCGAGCAGTACTTC. Amino acids: CASSLERGPAEQYF. This sequence joins TRBV7-9 and TRBJ2-7, with TRBD2 matching over 8 bases. This CDR3 contains 14 residues. J gave up 6 bases and V 1 base, and 5 bases lay outside the gene matches. The germline V gene encodes CDR1 SEHNR and CDR2 FQNEAQ (reference sequence).

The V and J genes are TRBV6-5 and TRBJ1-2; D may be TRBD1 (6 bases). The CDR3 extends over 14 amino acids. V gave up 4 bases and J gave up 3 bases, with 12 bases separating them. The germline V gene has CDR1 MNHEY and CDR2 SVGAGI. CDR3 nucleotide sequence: TGTGCCAGCAGTTCCCGGGACACCTACTATGGCTACACCTTC. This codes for CASSSRDTYYGYTF.

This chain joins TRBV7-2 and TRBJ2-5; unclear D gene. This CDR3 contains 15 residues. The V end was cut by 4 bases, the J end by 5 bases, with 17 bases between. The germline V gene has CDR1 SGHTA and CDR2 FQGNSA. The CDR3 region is CASSSFSQSRETQYF. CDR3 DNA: TGTGCCAGCAGCTCTTTTAGCCAAAGTCGGGAGACCCAGTACTTC. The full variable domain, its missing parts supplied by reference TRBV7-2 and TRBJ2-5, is GAGVSQSPSNKVTEKGKDVELRCDPISGHTALYWYRQSLGQGLEFLIYFQGNSAPDKSGLPSDRFSAERTGGSVSTLTIQRTQQEDSAVYLCASSSFSQSRETQYFGPGTRLLVL.

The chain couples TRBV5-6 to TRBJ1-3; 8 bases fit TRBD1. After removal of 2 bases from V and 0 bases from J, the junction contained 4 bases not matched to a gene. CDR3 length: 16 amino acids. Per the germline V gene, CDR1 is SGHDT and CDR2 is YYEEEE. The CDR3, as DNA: TGTGCCAGCAGCTTTTGGACAGGGAGCTCTGGAAACACCATATATTTT. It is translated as CASSFWTGSSGNTIYF.

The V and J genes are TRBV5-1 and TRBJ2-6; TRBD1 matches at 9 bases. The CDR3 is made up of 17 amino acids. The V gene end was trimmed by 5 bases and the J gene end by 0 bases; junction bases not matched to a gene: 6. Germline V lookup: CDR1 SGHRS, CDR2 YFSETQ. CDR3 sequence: CASRTGQGFSGANVLTF. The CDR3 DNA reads TGCGCCAGCAGGACGGGACAGGGTTTCTCTGGGGCCAACGTCCTGACTTTC.

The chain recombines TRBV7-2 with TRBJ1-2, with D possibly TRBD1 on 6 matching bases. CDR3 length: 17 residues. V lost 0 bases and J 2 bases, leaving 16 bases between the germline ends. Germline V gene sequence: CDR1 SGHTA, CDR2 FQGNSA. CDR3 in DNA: TGTGCCAGCAGCTTAGCGGCGGGGGGGGGCAGGAACTATGGCTACACCTTC. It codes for CASSLAAGGGRNYGYTF.

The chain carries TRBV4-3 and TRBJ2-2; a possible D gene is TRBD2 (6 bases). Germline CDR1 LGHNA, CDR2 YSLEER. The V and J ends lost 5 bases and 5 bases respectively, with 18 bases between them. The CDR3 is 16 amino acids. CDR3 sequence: CASSESGGRRTGELFF. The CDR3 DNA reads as TGCGCCAGCAGCGAAAGTGGGGGGAGAAGGACCGGGGAGCTGTTTTTT.

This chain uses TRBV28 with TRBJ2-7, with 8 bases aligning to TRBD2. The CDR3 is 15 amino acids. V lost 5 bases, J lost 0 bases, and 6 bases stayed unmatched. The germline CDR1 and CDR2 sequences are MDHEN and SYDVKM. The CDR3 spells CASSPTSGVSYEQYF. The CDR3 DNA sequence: TGTGCCAGCAGTCCTACTAGCGGCGTCTCCTACGAGCAGTACTTC. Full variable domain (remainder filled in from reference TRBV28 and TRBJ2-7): DVKVTQSSRYLVKRTGEKVFLECVQDMDHENMFWYRQDPGLGLRLIYFSYDVKMKEKGDIPEGYSVSREKKERFSLILESASTNQTSMYLCASSPTSGVSYEQYFGPGTRLTVT.

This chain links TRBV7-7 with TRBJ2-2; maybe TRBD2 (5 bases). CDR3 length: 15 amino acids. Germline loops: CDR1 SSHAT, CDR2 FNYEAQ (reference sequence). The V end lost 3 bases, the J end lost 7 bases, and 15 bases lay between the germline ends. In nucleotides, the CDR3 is TGTGCCAGCAGCTTCGACCCCCGAGAGGGCGGGGAGCTGTTTTTT. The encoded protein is CASSFDPREGGELFF.

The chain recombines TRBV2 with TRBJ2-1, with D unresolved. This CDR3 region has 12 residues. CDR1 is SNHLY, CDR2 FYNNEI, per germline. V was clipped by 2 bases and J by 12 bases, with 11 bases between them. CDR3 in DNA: TGTGCCAGCAGTGAATGGCTAGTGGGGCAGTTCTTC. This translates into CASSEWLVGQFF. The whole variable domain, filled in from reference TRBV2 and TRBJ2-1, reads EPEVTQTPSHQVTQMGQEVILRCVPISNHLYFYWYRQILGQKVEFLVSFYNNEISEKSEIFDDQFSVERPDGSNFTLKIRSTKLEDSAMYFCASSEWLVGQFFGPGTRLTVL.

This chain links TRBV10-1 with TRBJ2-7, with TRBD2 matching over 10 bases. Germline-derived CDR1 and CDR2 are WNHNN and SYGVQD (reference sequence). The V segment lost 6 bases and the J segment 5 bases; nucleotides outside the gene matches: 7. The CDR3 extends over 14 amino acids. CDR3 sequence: CASSSLAGVHEQYF. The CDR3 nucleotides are TGCGCCAGCAGCAGTCTAGCGGGAGTCCACGAGCAGTACTTC.

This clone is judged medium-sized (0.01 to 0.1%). CDR3 sequence: CASSLSAYEQYF. The CDR3 DNA follows: TGTGCCAGCAGCTTATCTGCCTACGAGCAGTACTTC. This chain links TRBV7-2 with TRBJ2-7; no definite D call. In germline, CDR1 is SGHTA, CDR2 FQGNSA. The CDR3 loop spans 12 amino acids. V was cut by 2 bases and J by 2 bases, with 4 bases left in between.

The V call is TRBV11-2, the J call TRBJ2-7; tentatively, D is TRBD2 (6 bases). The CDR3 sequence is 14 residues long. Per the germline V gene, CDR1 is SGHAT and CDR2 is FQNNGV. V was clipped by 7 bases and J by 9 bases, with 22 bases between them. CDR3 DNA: TGTGCCAGCAACTTGGGGGGTCAGACAGCCGCGCAGTACTTC. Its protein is CASNLGGQTAAQYF.

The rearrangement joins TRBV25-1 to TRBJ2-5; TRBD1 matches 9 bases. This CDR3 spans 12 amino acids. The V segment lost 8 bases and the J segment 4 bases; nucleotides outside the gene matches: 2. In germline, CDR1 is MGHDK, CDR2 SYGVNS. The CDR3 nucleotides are TGTGCCAGCGCGACAGGGGGAGAGACCCAGTACTTC. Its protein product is CASATGGETQYF.

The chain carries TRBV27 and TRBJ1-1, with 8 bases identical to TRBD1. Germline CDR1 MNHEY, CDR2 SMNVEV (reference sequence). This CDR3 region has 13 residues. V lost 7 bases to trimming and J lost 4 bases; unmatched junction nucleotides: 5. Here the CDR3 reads CASKPQGGTEAFF. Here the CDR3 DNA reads TGTGCCAGCAAACCACAGGGGGGCACTGAAGCTTTCTTT.

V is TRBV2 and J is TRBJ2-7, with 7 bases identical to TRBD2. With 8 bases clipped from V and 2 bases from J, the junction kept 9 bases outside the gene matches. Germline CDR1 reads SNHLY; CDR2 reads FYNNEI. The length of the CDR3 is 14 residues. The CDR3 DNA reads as TGTGCCAGCGTTCCGGGACTAACAACCTACGAGCAGTACTTC. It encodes CASVPGLTTYEQYF.

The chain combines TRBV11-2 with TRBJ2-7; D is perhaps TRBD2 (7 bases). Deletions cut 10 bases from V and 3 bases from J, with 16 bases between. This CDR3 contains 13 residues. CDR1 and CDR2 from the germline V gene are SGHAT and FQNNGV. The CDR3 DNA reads TGTGCCACCAAACGGGGAGGGGGCTACGAGCAGTACTTC. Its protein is CATKRGGGYEQYF.

The CDR3 nucleotides read TGTGCCAGCACTGGACTAGCGGGAGCGGCAGGCTATGAGCAGTTCTTC. This encodes CASTGLAGAAGYEQFF. J is TRBJ2-1 and V is TRBV2; TRBD2 aligns across 13 bases. This CDR3 comprises 16 residues. CDR1 is SNHLY, CDR2 FYNNEI, per germline. V dropped 7 bases and J dropped 8; count of bases not matched to a gene: 11.

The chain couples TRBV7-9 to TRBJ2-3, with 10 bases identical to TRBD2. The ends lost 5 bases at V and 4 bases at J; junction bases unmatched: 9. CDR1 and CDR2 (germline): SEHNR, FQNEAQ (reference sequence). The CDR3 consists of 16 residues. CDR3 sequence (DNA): TGTGCCAGCAGCCTCCAGCGGGGGGGCCATTCAGATACGCAGTATTTT. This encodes CASSLQRGGHSDTQYF.

CDR3 residues: CASSLGDPRTTYEQYF. DNA of the CDR3: TGTGCCAGCTCACTAGGAGACCCCCGAACCACCTACGAGCAGTACTTC. V is TRBV18 and J is TRBJ2-7; D uncertain. The CDR3 runs to 16 residues. CDR1 is KGHSH, CDR2 LQKENI, per germline. Trimming shortened V by 4 bases and J by 2 bases, and 18 bases separated the two germline ends.

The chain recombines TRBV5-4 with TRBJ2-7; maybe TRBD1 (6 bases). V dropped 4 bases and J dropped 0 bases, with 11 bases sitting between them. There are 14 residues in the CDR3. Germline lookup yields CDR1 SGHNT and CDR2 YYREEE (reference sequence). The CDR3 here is CASSPTGNSYEQYF. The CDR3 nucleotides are TGTGCCAGCAGCCCGACAGGTAACTCCTACGAGCAGTACTTC.

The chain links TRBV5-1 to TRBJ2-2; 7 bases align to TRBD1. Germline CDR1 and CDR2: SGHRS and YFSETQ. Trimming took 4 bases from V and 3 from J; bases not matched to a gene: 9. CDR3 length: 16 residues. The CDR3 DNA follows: TGCGCCAGCAGCACCTCCGGGACAGCTGACACCGGGGAGCTGTTTTTT. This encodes CASSTSGTADTGELFF.

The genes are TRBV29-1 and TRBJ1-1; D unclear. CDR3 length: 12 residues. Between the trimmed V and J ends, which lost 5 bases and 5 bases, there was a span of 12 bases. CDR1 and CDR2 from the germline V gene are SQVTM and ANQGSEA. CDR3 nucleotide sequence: TGCAGCGTTTCCGGGGTTCGGACTGAAGCTTTCTTT. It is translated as CSVSGVRTEAFF. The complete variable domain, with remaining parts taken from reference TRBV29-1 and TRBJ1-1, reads SAVISQKPSRDICQRGTSLTIQCQVDSQVTMMFWYRQQPGQSLTLIATANQGSEATYESGFVIDKFPISRPNLTFSTLTVSNMSPEDSSIYLCSVSGVRTEAFFGQGTRLTVV.

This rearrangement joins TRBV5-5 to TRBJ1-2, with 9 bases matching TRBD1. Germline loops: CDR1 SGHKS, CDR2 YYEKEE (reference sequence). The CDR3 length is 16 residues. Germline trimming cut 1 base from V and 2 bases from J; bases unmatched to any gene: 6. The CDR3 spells CASSLPGQGLNYGYTF. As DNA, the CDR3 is TGTGCCAGCAGCTTGCCCGGACAGGGGTTAAACTATGGCTACACCTTC.

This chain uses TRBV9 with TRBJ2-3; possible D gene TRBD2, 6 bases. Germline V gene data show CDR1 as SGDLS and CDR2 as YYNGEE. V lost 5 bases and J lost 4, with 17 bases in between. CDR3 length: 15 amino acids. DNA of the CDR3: TGTGCCAGCAGTGAAGCTAGCTGGGAGGCAGATACGCAGTATTTT. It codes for CASSEASWEADTQYF.